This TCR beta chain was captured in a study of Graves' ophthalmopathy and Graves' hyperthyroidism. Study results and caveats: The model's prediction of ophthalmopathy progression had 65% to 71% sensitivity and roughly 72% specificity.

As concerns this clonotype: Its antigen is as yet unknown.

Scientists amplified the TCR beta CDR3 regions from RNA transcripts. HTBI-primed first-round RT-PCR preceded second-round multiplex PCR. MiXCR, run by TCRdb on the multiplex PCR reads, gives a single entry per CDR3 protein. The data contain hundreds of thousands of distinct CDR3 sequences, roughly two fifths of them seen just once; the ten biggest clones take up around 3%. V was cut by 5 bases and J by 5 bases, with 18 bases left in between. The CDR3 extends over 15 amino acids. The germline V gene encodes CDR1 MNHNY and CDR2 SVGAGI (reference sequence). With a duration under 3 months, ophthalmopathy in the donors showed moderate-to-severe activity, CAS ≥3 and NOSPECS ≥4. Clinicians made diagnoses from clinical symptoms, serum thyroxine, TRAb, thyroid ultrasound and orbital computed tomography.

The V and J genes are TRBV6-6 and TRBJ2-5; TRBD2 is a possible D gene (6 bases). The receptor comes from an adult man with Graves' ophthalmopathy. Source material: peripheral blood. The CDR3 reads CASSEAGSSYETQYF. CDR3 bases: TGTGCCAGCAGTGAGGCCGGGAGCTCCTACGAGACCCAGTACTTC.